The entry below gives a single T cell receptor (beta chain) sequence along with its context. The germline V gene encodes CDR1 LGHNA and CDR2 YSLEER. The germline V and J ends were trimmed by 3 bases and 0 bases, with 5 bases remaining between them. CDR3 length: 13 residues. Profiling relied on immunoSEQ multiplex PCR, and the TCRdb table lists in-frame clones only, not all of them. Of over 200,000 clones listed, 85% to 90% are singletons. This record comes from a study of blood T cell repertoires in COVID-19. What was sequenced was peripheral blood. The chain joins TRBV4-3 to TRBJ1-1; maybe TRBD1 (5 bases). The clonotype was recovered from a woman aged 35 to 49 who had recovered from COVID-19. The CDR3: CASSQDMNTEAFF. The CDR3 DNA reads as TGCGCCAGCAGCCAGGACATGAACACTGAAGCTTTCTTT.